The rows below give T cell receptor beta chains drawn from one sample of a study of cytomegalovirus exposure and HLA in healthy donors. The method was immunoSEQ multiplex PCR; TCRdb's version includes in-frame clones alone and lacks a portion of them. Of 150,000 to 200,000 clones in the sample, approximately 78% were seen once. The sequenced sample was PBMCs. The receptors shown here come from a human donor in good health. CDR3s include the opening cysteine and the closing phenylalanine or tryptophan. Each record gives: CDR3 DNA, CDR3 protein, D gene, CDR3 length, clone size, J gene, V gene. The D gene is left open where the match is weak. The size entry is marked missing in some rows and otherwise reads once, few, many or a size class.

CDR3nt: TGTGCCAGCACCAACAGGGGGCACGAGCAGTACTTC
CDR3aa: CASTNRGHEQYF
d_gene: TRBD1
len: 12
abundance: few
j_gene: TRBJ2-7
v_gene: TRBV27

CDR3nt: TGTGCTAGCAGCCCCAGGACAGATGGCACAGATACGCAGTATTTT
CDR3aa: CASSPRTDGTDTQYF
d_gene: NA
len: 15
abundance: NA
j_gene: TRBJ2-3
v_gene: TRBV7-7

CDR3nt: TGTGCCAGCAGCGGGACTAGCGGAGCAGATACGCAGTATTTT
CDR3aa: CASSGTSGADTQYF
d_gene: TRBD2
len: 14
abundance: NA
j_gene: TRBJ2-3
v_gene: TRBV13

CDR3nt: TGCACCAGCAGCCGACTAGCGTTGAACACCGGGGAGCTGTTTTTT
CDR3aa: CTSSRLALNTGELFF
d_gene: NA
len: 15
abundance: NA
j_gene: TRBJ2-2
v_gene: TRBV1

CDR3nt: TGTGCCAGCAGCCTCATTCAGGGTAGTCTAATAGGCGAGCAGTACTTC
CDR3aa: CASSLIQGSLIGEQYF
d_gene: NA
len: 16
abundance: NA
j_gene: TRBJ2-7
v_gene: TRBV7-6

CDR3nt: TGTGCCAGCAGTTTAGCAGGGAACACTGAAGCTTTCTTT
CDR3aa: CASSLAGNTEAFF
d_gene: NA
len: 13
abundance: NA
j_gene: TRBJ1-1
v_gene: TRBV28

CDR3nt: TGTGCCAGCAGTGCTCGTATCGACAGGGGGAACACTGAAGCTTTCTTT
CDR3aa: CASSARIDRGNTEAFF
d_gene: TRBD1
len: 16
abundance: NA
j_gene: TRBJ1-1
v_gene: TRBV6-1

CDR3nt: TGTGCCAGCAGCCATACGCCTAGCGGGGGGAACTACGAGCAGTACTTC
CDR3aa: CASSHTPSGGNYEQYF
d_gene: TRBD2
len: 16
abundance: NA
j_gene: TRBJ2-7
v_gene: TRBV4-2

CDR3nt: TGTGCCAGCAGCTTGCGGCAGGGGGATGGCTACACCTTC
CDR3aa: CASSLRQGDGYTF
d_gene: TRBD1
len: 13
abundance: NA
j_gene: TRBJ1-2
v_gene: TRBV5-5

CDR3nt: TGTGCCAGCTCACTACAGTTTAGCACAGATACGCAGTATTTT
CDR3aa: CASSLQFSTDTQYF
d_gene: NA
len: 14
abundance: NA
j_gene: TRBJ2-3
v_gene: TRBV18

CDR3nt: TGTGCCAGCAGCTTAGCGGGACAGGGATATAGAGAGCAGTACTTC
CDR3aa: CASSLAGQGYREQYF
d_gene: TRBD1
len: 15
abundance: NA
j_gene: TRBJ2-7
v_gene: TRBV7-9

CDR3nt: TGTGCCAGCAGCTTTAGGACAGCCTACGAGCAGTACTTC
CDR3aa: CASSFRTAYEQYF
d_gene: NA
len: 13
abundance: NA
j_gene: TRBJ2-7
v_gene: TRBV5-8

CDR3nt: TGTGCCAGTAGTATAGATTCGGGATGCGAAGCTTTCTTT
CDR3aa: CASSIDSGCEAFF
d_gene: NA
len: 13
abundance: few
j_gene: TRBJ1-1
v_gene: TRBV19